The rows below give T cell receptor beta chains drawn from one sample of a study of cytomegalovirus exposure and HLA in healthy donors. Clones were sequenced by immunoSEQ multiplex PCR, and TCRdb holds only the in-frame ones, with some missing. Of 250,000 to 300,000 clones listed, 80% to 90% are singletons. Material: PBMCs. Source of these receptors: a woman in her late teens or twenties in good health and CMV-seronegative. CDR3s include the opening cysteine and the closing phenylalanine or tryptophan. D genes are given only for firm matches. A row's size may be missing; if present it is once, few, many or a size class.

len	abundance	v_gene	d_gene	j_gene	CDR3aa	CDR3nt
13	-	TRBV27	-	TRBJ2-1	CASGPPLYNEQFF	TGTGCCAGCGGGCCCCCTCTGTACAATGAGCAGTTCTTC
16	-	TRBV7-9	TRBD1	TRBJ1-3	CASSQNRGVDGNTIYF	TGTGCCAGCAGCCAAAACAGGGGAGTTGATGGAAACACCATATATTTT
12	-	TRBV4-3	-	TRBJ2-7	CASSRDRYEQYF	TGCGCCAGCAGCCGAGACAGGTACGAGCAGTACTTC
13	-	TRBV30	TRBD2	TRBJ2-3	CAESSGRTDTQYF	TGTGCCGAATCCAGCGGGAGAACAGATACGCAGTATTTT
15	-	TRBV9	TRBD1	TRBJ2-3	CASSPWAGGTDTQYF	TGTGCCAGCAGCCCCTGGGCAGGGGGAACAGATACGCAGTATTTT
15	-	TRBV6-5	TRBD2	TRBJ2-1	CASSYELAEYNEQFF	TGTGCCAGCAGTTACGAACTAGCGGAATACAATGAGCAGTTCTTC
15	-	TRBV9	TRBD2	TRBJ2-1	CASSPRTSGRNEQFF	TGTGCCAGCAGCCCTAGGACTAGCGGGAGGAATGAGCAGTTCTTC
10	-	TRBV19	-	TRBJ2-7	CAAGSYEQYF	TGTGCCGCCGGGTCCTACGAGCAGTACTTC
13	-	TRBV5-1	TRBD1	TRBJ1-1	CASAEQGSTEAFF	TGCGCCAGCGCGGAACAGGGGAGTACTGAAGCTTTCTTT
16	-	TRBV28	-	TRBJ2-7	CASSLIAGTRGGEQYF	TGTGCCAGCAGTTTAATCGCGGGGACGAGGGGTGGCGAGCAGTACTTC
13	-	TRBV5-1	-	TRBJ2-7	CASGRDTSYEQYF	TGCGCCAGCGGCCGGGACACATCCTACGAGCAGTACTTC
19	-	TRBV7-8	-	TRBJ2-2	CASRPRGARPDANTGELFF	TGTGCCAGCAGACCCCGTGGGGCTCGGCCAGACGCGAACACCGGGGAGCTGTTTTTT
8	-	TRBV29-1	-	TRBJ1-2	CSVEGGNF	TGCAGCGTTGAGGGGGGGAATTTC
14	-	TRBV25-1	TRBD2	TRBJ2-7	CASSERIGLAEQYF	TGTGCCAGCAGTGAAAGGATTGGACTAGCGGAGCAGTACTTC
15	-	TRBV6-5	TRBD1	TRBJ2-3	CASSYIGTGGDTQYF	TGTGCCAGCAGTTACATCGGGACAGGGGGGGATACGCAGTATTTT
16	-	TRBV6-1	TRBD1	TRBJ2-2	CASSERTGVGTGELFF	TGTGCCAGCAGTGAAAGGACAGGGGTTGGGACCGGGGAGCTGTTTTTT
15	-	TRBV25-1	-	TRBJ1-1	CASTPGFPLNTEAFF	TGTGCCAGCACCCCAGGTTTCCCCTTGAACACTGAAGCTTTCTTT
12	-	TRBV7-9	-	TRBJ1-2	CASSLEHHGYTF	TGTGCCAGCAGCTTAGAACACCATGGCTACACCTTC
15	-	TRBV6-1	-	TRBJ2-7	CASSEATDSSYEQYF	TGTGCCAGCAGTGAAGCTACGGACAGCTCCTACGAGCAGTACTTC
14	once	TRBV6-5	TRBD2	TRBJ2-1	CASSYVAGEDEQFF	TGTGCCAGCAGTTACGTAGCGGGAGAGGATGAGCAGTTCTTC
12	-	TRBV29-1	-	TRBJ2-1	CSVRDTYNEQFF	TGCAGCGTTCGGGACACATACAATGAGCAGTTCTTC
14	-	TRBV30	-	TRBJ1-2	CAWSDTDRHYGYTF	TGTGCCTGGAGTGACACCGACAGACACTATGGCTACACCTTC
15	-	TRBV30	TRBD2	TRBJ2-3	CAWSQDSGGADTQYF	TGTGCCTGGAGTCAAGATAGCGGGGGTGCAGATACGCAGTATTTT
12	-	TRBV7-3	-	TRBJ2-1	CASSLGPSEQFF	TGTGCCAGCAGCCTGGGGCCCAGTGAGCAGTTCTTC
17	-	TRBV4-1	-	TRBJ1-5	CASSPISRRGRDQPQHF	TGCGCCAGCAGCCCAATATCGCGACGGGGGAGGGATCAGCCCCAGCATTTT
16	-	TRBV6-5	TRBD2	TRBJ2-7	CASSYSRQREEYEQYF	TGTGCCAGCAGTTACTCGCGCCAGCGGGAAGAATACGAGCAGTACTTC
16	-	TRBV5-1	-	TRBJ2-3	CASSLDTSSSTDTQYF	TGCGCCAGCAGCTTGGATACTAGCTCTAGCACAGATACGCAGTATTTT
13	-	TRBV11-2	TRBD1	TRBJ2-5	CASSRTGAETQYF	TGTGCCAGCAGCCGGACAGGGGCAGAGACCCAGTACTTC
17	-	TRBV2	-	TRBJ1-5	CASSGGGGTNLNQPQHF	TGTGCCAGCAGTGGGGGAGGGGGGACCAACTTAAATCAGCCCCAGCATTTT
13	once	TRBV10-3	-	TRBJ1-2	CAISESPAGGYTF	TGTGCCATCAGTGAGTCCCCGGCAGGTGGCTACACCTTC
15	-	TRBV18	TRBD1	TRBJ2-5	CASSLPQGTLETQYF	TGTGCCAGCTCATTACCACAGGGGACCCTCGAGACCCAGTACTTC
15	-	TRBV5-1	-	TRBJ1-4	CASSLTSGLIEKLFF	TGCGCCAGCAGCTTGACGTCAGGGCTGATTGAAAAACTGTTTTTT
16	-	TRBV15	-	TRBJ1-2	CATSREVGQTNYGYTF	TGTGCCACCAGCAGAGAGGTCGGACAGACTAACTATGGCTACACCTTC
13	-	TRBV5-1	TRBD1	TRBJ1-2	CASRRTGNYGYTF	TGCGCCAGCAGAAGGACAGGGAACTATGGCTACACCTTC
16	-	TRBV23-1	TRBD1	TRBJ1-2	CASSRTTGSSNYGYTF	TGCGCCAGCAGTCGGACGACAGGGAGCTCTAACTATGGCTACACCTTC
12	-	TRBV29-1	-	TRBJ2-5	CSVGSGKETQYF	TGCAGCGTTGGTAGCGGTAAAGAGACCCAGTACTTC
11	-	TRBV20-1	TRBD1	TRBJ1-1	CSAQGARGAFF	TGCAGTGCCCAGGGGGCGCGCGGGGCTTTCTTT
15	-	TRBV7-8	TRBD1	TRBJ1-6	CASSDRDSPNSPLHF	TGTGCCAGCAGCGACCGGGACAGCCCTAATTCACCCCTCCACTTT
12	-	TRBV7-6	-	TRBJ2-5	CASSLGRETQYF	TGTGCCAGCAGCTTAGGGAGGGAGACCCAGTACTTC
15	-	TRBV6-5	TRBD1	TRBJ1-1	CASRRDGQAQLEAFF	TGTGCCAGCAGACGAGACGGACAGGCTCAGCTTGAAGCTTTCTTT